Listed below are T cell receptor beta chains from one sample, sequenced in a study of preoperative IRX-2 immunotherapy in early breast cancer. Assay: immunoSEQ multiplex PCR; the TCRdb copy retains only in-frame clones and omits some. The sample lists 40,000 to 50,000 clones, 60% to 80% occurring once. Sequencing used tumor tissue, obtained after IRX-2 immunotherapy. The receptors originated from a human donor with breast cancer. Each CDR3 is given with its conserved first and last residue. A D gene is named only where the DNA matches it firmly. A row's size may be missing; if present it is once, few, many or a size class.

V: TRBV6-8
size: NA
D: TRBD2
J: TRBJ2-3
DNA: TGTGCCAGCAGTGCCGGGACTAGAGGCCCAGATACGCAGTATTTT
CDR3: CASSAGTRGPDTQYF

V: TRBV19
size: NA
D: TRBD1
J: TRBJ1-5
DNA: TGTGCCAGTAGGGGGGACAGAGGGGATTATCAGCCCCAGCATTTT
CDR3: CASRGDRGDYQPQHF

V: TRBV28
size: NA
D: NA
J: TRBJ2-7
DNA: TGTGCCAGCAGTTCACCTATCAGGACGGGTTACGAGCAGTACTTC
CDR3: CASSSPIRTGYEQYF

V: TRBV18
size: NA
D: NA
J: TRBJ1-5
DNA: TGTGCCAGCTCACCACGAGGGCAGCCCCAGCATTTT
CDR3: CASSPRGQPQHF

V: TRBV12-5
size: NA
D: NA
J: TRBJ2-3
DNA: TGTGCTAGTGGGTTCGGGGATACGCAGTATTTT
CDR3: CASGFGDTQYF

V: TRBV28
size: once
D: NA
J: TRBJ1-5
DNA: TGTGCCAGCAGGCGGGGCGGAAGCAATCAGCCCCAGCATTTT
CDR3: CASRRGGSNQPQHF

V: TRBV28
size: NA
D: TRBD2
J: TRBJ2-4
DNA: TGTGCCAGCAGTTTCGGTAGCGGGAGCTGGGGCAAAAACATTCAGTACTTC
CDR3: CASSFGSGSWGKNIQYF

V: TRBV6-8
size: few
D: TRBD1
J: TRBJ1-6
DNA: TGTGCCAGTAAACCACAGGGGCGCTCTGATTCACCCCTCCACTTT
CDR3: CASKPQGRSDSPLHF

V: TRBV15
size: NA
D: TRBD1
J: TRBJ2-7
DNA: TGTGCCACCCGGTTGTCCCGGGACAGAGGTGAGCAGTACTTC
CDR3: CATRLSRDRGEQYF

V: TRBV16
size: NA
D: NA
J: TRBJ2-4
DNA: TGTGCAGGTGGGGATACTTCAGCCAAAAACATTCAGTACTTC
CDR3: CAGGDTSAKNIQYF

V: TRBV29-1
size: NA
D: TRBD2
J: TRBJ2-7
DNA: TGCAGCGTTGAAGACCGGACTAGCGGAACCTACGAGCAGTACTTC
CDR3: CSVEDRTSGTYEQYF

V: TRBV18
size: NA
D: NA
J: TRBJ1-1
DNA: TGTGCCAGCTCACCGACTCCATCGAACACTGAAGCTTTCTTT
CDR3: CASSPTPSNTEAFF

V: TRBV23-1
size: NA
D: TRBD2
J: TRBJ2-1
DNA: TGCGCCAGCAGCTTGGGGGGACTAGAGGGGGTTGAGCAGTTCTTC
CDR3: CASSLGGLEGVEQFF

V: TRBV12-5
size: few
D: NA
J: TRBJ1-5
DNA: TGTGCTAGTGGTCGGGACGGGAGCAATCAGCCCCAGCATTTT
CDR3: CASGRDGSNQPQHF

V: TRBV6-8
size: NA
D: NA
J: TRBJ1-2
DNA: TGTGCCAGCACCCCAGGGACCGCTCCCCCGAACTATGGCTACACCTTC
CDR3: CASTPGTAPPNYGYTF

V: TRBV30
size: NA
D: NA
J: TRBJ2-5
DNA: TGTGCCTGGACCGGAGGGACACAAGAGACCCAGTACTTC
CDR3: CAWTGGTQETQYF

V: TRBV19
size: few
D: NA
J: TRBJ1-1
DNA: TGTGCCAGTATGGGGCTGAACACTGAAGCTTTCTTT
CDR3: CASMGLNTEAFF

V: TRBV6-8
size: NA
D: TRBD1
J: TRBJ2-7
DNA: TGTGCCAGCAGAAGGGACAGGGCGATCTACGAGCAGTACTTC
CDR3: CASRRDRAIYEQYF

V: TRBV11-3
size: NA
D: TRBD1
J: TRBJ2-1
DNA: TGTGCCAGCAGCTCATCCGGGACAGCCTACAATGAGCAGTTCTTC
CDR3: CASSSSGTAYNEQFF

V: TRBV15
size: few
D: NA
J: TRBJ1-5
DNA: TGTGCCACCAGTCCCAGAGGGAGGGGTCAGCCCCAGCATTTT
CDR3: CATSPRGRGQPQHF

V: TRBV15
size: NA
D: TRBD1
J: TRBJ1-2
DNA: TGTGCCACCAGACCGACAGGGGAAAGCTATGGCTACACCTTC
CDR3: CATRPTGESYGYTF

V: TRBV11-3
size: NA
D: NA
J: TRBJ2-1
DNA: TGTGCCAGCAGCTTAGGTGCGGGAAACAATGAGCAGTTCTTC
CDR3: CASSLGAGNNEQFF

V: TRBV6-4
size: NA
D: NA
J: TRBJ2-7
DNA: TGTGCCAGCAGACCTCAACACGGGACTCCACCCTACGAGCAGTACTTC
CDR3: CASRPQHGTPPYEQYF

V: TRBV5-1
size: NA
D: NA
J: TRBJ2-1
DNA: TGCGCCAGCTCGGACGGTACGAGCTCCTACAATGAGCAGTTCTTC
CDR3: CASSDGTSSYNEQFF

V: TRBV12-2
size: NA
D: NA
J: TRBJ2-3
DNA: TGTGCCGCGGGAGGGGGCCCACACACAGATACGCAGTATTTT
CDR3: CAAGGGPHTDTQYF

V: TRBV30
size: once
D: NA
J: TRBJ1-2
DNA: TGTGCCTGGAGTGTAACAGGAAACTATGGCTACACCTTC
CDR3: CAWSVTGNYGYTF

V: TRBV6-8
size: NA
D: TRBD2
J: TRBJ2-4
DNA: TGTGCCATCAGTGGCGGGACTAGCGACAAAAACATTCAGTACTTC
CDR3: CAISGGTSDKNIQYF

V: TRBV19
size: NA
D: TRBD1
J: TRBJ1-5
DNA: TGTGCCAGTAGCCTGGGACAGGGGGCGAATCAGCCCCAGCATTTT
CDR3: CASSLGQGANQPQHF

V: TRBV11-3
size: few
D: TRBD1
J: TRBJ2-2
DNA: TGTGCCAGCAGCTCCGGGACAGACACCGGGGAGCTGTTTTTT
CDR3: CASSSGTDTGELFF

V: TRBV18
size: NA
D: NA
J: TRBJ1-5
DNA: TGTGCCAGCTCAGCCGGGGGGGCAGGGCAGCCCCAGCATTTT
CDR3: CASSAGGAGQPQHF

V: TRBV19
size: NA
D: NA
J: TRBJ1-4
DNA: TGTGCCAGTAGTATAGATCATCGGCCGAATGAAAAACTGTTTTTT
CDR3: CASSIDHRPNEKLFF

V: TRBV6-8
size: NA
D: TRBD1
J: TRBJ2-1
DNA: TGTGCCAGCAGATCTATCCGACAGGGGGGGACGTACAATGAGCAGTTCTTC
CDR3: CASRSIRQGGTYNEQFF

V: TRBV19
size: NA
D: NA
J: TRBJ1-4
DNA: TGTGCCAGTAGTTTGAAGAGCGAAAAACTGTTTTTT
CDR3: CASSLKSEKLFF

V: TRBV28
size: NA
D: TRBD2
J: TRBJ2-5
DNA: TGTGCCGGGGGGGAAGCCAAAGGGACCCAGTACTTC
CDR3: CAGGEAKGTQYF

V: TRBV19
size: once
D: NA
J: TRBJ2-3
DNA: TGTGCCAGTAGTATAATCAGGGCAGATACGCAGTATTTT
CDR3: CASSIIRADTQYF

V: TRBV5-1
size: NA
D: TRBD2
J: TRBJ2-3
DNA: TGCGCCAGCAGCTTGGGGCCGGGACTAGCGGGGTTTACAGATACGCAGTATTTT
CDR3: CASSLGPGLAGFTDTQYF

V: TRBV18
size: NA
D: TRBD2
J: TRBJ2-3
DNA: TGTGCCAGCTCACCAAACCCCCTCGGGCGGGAGGAAAGAGATACGCAGTATTTT
CDR3: CASSPNPLGREERDTQYF

V: TRBV11-3
size: once
D: NA
J: TRBJ1-2
DNA: TGTGCCAGCAGCCATGATCAGGGGCGAGCTAACTATGGCTACACCTTC
CDR3: CASSHDQGRANYGYTF

V: TRBV5-1
size: NA
D: TRBD1
J: TRBJ2-2
DNA: TGCGCCAGCAGCCAGGGGACAGGGGACACCGGGGAGCTGTTTTTT
CDR3: CASSQGTGDTGELFF

V: TRBV28
size: NA
D: TRBD1
J: TRBJ1-4
DNA: TGTGCCGTACTGACAGGGTTCAATGAAAAACTGTTTTTT
CDR3: CAVLTGFNEKLFF

V: TRBV18
size: NA
D: NA
J: TRBJ1-1
DNA: TGTGCCAGCTCTATGTCCGGAGGGAACACTGAAGCTTTCTTT
CDR3: CASSMSGGNTEAFF

V: TRBV6-8
size: NA
D: NA
J: TRBJ1-5
DNA: TGTGCCAGCAGTTACGAATCGGTGGGCAATCAGCCCCAGCATTTT
CDR3: CASSYESVGNQPQHF

V: TRBV9
size: few
D: NA
J: TRBJ2-4
DNA: TGTGCCAGCAGTGGGAAGAGGAGGGACATTCAGTACTTC
CDR3: CASSGKRRDIQYF

V: TRBV18
size: NA
D: NA
J: TRBJ1-6
DNA: TGTGCCAGCTCACAGGGTTCGGATTCACCCCTCCACTTT
CDR3: CASSQGSDSPLHF

V: TRBV12-5
size: NA
D: TRBD2
J: TRBJ2-1
DNA: TGTGCTAGTGGTTCAGGGACTAGCGGGCTCTCCTACAATGAGCAGTTCTTC
CDR3: CASGSGTSGLSYNEQFF

V: TRBV6-8
size: NA
D: NA
J: TRBJ1-5
DNA: TGTGCCAGCAGTGTGGAACACTTTTATCAGCCCCAGCATTTT
CDR3: CASSVEHFYQPQHF

V: TRBV5-1
size: NA
D: TRBD2
J: TRBJ2-5
DNA: TGCGCCAGCAGCTTGGTTAGCGGGAGAGAGACCCAGTACTTC
CDR3: CASSLVSGRETQYF

V: TRBV7-6
size: once
D: TRBD2
J: TRBJ2-7
DNA: TGTGCCAGCAGCTCCAAACTAGCGGGGGGGCGGTACGAGCAGTACTTC
CDR3: CASSSKLAGGRYEQYF

V: TRBV19
size: NA
D: NA
J: TRBJ2-2
DNA: TGTGCCAGTAACGTGCGGGCGAACACCGGGGAGCTGTTTTTT
CDR3: CASNVRANTGELFF

V: TRBV10-2
size: NA
D: NA
J: TRBJ1-5
DNA: TGCGCCAGCAAGAGGACAGATAGCAATCAGCCCCAGCATTTT
CDR3: CASKRTDSNQPQHF

V: TRBV23-1
size: NA
D: TRBD2
J: TRBJ2-2
DNA: TGCGCCAGCAGCACTCGCGGGGGGAGGGACACCGGGGAGCTGTTTTTT
CDR3: CASSTRGGRDTGELFF

V: TRBV7-1
size: once
D: NA
J: TRBJ1-4
DNA: TGTGCCAGCAGCTTAGGACAATGGGAAAAACTGTTTTTT
CDR3: CASSLGQWEKLFF